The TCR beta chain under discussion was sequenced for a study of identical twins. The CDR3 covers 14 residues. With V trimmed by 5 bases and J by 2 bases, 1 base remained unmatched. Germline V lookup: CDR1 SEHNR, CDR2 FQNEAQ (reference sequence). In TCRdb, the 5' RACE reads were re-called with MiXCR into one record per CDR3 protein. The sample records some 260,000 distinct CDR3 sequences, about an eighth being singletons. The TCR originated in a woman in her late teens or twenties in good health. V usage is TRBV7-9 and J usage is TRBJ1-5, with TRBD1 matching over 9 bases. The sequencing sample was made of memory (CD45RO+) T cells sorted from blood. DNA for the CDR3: TGTGCCAGCAGCCGGACAGGGGGCAATCAGCCCCAGCATTTT. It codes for CASSRTGGNQPQHF.